This passage covers 23 T cell receptor beta chains from one sample sequenced in a study of chemoradiotherapy in HPV16-positive cancers. The table came from immunoSEQ multiplex PCR; TCRdb's copy has only in-frame clones and leaves some out. The sample shows more than 9,500 clones, more than 70% of them seen only once. The sample was gathered from a patient who underwent chemoradiotherapy. Source of these receptors: a human donor with HPV-associated anogenital cancer.

This chain connects TRBV5-1 to TRBJ2-2; possible D gene TRBD1, 7 bases. CDR1 and CDR2 (germline): SGHRS, YFSETQ. This CDR3 contains 15 residues. Trimming took 4 bases from V and 0 from J, leaving 10 bases between them. For the CDR3, the DNA is TGCGCCAGCAGCGCGGGACAGACGAACACCGGGGAGCTGTTTTTT. Protein sequence: CASSAGQTNTGELFF.

This clone was picked up one time. J is TRBJ2-6 and V is TRBV5-5; no firm D call. Trimming pared 0 bases from V and 0 bases from J, leaving 16 bases between. Germline V gives CDR1 SGHKS, CDR2 YYEKEE (reference sequence). The CDR3 runs to 19 residues. DNA for the CDR3: TGTGCCAGCAGCTTGGTAGGGTCCCACTCCAACTCTGGGGCCAACGTCCTGACTTTC. Its translation: CASSLVGSHSNSGANVLTF.

The V call is TRBV13, the J call TRBJ2-7; the D is unclear. This CDR3 comprises 14 residues. Germline CDR1 is PRHDT and CDR2 is FYEKMQ (reference sequence). Between the trimmed V and J ends, which lost 0 bases and 3 bases, there was a span of 9 bases. The CDR3 nucleotides read TGTGCCAGCAGCTTAGGCCGGTACAGCTACGAGCAGTACTTC. This gives the protein CASSLGRYSYEQYF.

The genes are TRBV29-1 and TRBJ2-7; 8 bases are shared with TRBD1. The CDR3 has 13 amino acids. V dropped 5 bases and J dropped 1; count of bases not matched to a gene: 4. In germline, CDR1 is SQVTM, CDR2 ANQGSEA. In DNA, the CDR3 is TGCAGCGTTCCGGACAGGGAATCCTACGAGCAGTACTTC. Translating it yields CSVPDRESYEQYF.

This clone has a handful of counts. This rearrangement joins TRBV6-5 to TRBJ2-3; D is ambiguous. The V gene's germline CDR1 is MNHEY and CDR2 SVGAGI. This CDR3 has 16 amino acids. The V end lost 4 bases, the J end lost 2 bases, and 16 bases lay between the germline ends. The CDR3 is CASSSTQAGFTDTQYF. CDR3 bases: TGTGCCAGCAGTTCAACTCAAGCAGGATTCACAGATACGCAGTATTTT.

The rearrangement joins TRBV6-6 to TRBJ1-2; D is undetermined. The CDR3 spans 13 residues. From germline, CDR1 is MNHNY and CDR2 SVGAGI (reference sequence). Trimming removed 3 bases from V and 4 bases from J, with 9 bases in between. The CDR3, as DNA: TGTGCCAGCAGTTATCAGGACCCCTATGGCTACACCTTC. This sequence encodes CASSYQDPYGYTF.

This clone was seen a handful of times. V usage is TRBV7-2 and J usage is TRBJ1-1; D unresolved. V was shortened by 0 bases and J by 6 bases, with 11 bases between the two germline ends. The CDR3 runs 14 residues. CDR1 is SGHTA, CDR2 FQGNSA, per germline. In DNA form, the CDR3 reads TGTGCCAGCAGCTTAGCAATACGAGGTGCTGAAGCTTTCTTT. This translates into CASSLAIRGAEAFF. The full variable domain, its missing parts supplied by reference TRBV7-2 and TRBJ1-1, is GAGVSQSPSNKVTEKGKDVELRCDPISGHTALYWYRQSLGQGLEFLIYFQGNSAPDKSGLPSDRFSAERTGGSVSTLTIQRTQQEDSAVYLCASSLAIRGAEAFFGQGTRLTVV.

J is TRBJ2-5 and V is TRBV12-2; the D segment call TRBD1 is taken from the table without a DNA check. TRBV12-2 is a listed pseudogene. The CDR3 extends over 15 amino acids. The CDR3 protein is CASRLRTGGQETQYF. CDR3 nucleotides: TGTGCAAGTCGCTTACGTACAGGGGGCCAAGAGACCCAGTACTTC.

The chain links TRBV19 to TRBJ1-1; a possible D gene is TRBD1 (5 bases). Germline V gene sequence: CDR1 LNHDA, CDR2 SQIVND (reference sequence). CDR3 length equals 14 residues. Trimming took off 3 bases at V and 4 bases at J, with 12 bases between the two ends. The CDR3 DNA reads TGTGCCAGTAGTATCACAGGTAGGGGCACTGAAGCTTTCTTT. Its translation is CASSITGRGTEAFF.

This chain connects TRBV4-3 to TRBJ2-1, with TRBD2 matching 14 bases. Germline CDR1 reads LGHNA; CDR2 reads YSLEER. This CDR3 is 15 amino acids long. V was pared by 2 bases and J by 9 bases, with 3 bases of the junction left unmatched. CDR3 nucleotide sequence: TGCGCCAGCAGCCAACGACTAGCGGGGGGGGGTGAGCAGTTCTTC. This encodes CASSQRLAGGGEQFF.

The V and J genes are TRBV11-2 and TRBJ2-5, with TRBD1 identical over 7 bases. Looked up from germline, CDR1 is SGHAT and CDR2 is FQNNGV. V trimming: 6 bases; J trimming: 4 bases; junction bases outside the gene matches: 8. CDR3 size: 14 residues. The chain's CDR3 is CASSSRQGRETQYF. The CDR3 nucleotides are TGTGCCAGCAGTTCAAGACAGGGTAGAGAGACCCAGTACTTC.

V is TRBV5-1 and J is TRBJ1-3, with D uncertain. V was shortened by 4 bases and J by 0 bases, with 11 bases between the two germline ends. The CDR3 is 15 amino acids. The V gene's germline CDR1 is SGHRS and CDR2 YFSETQ. This CDR3 is CASSPYRDSGNTIYF. DNA for the CDR3: TGCGCCAGCAGCCCGTACCGGGACTCTGGAAACACCATATATTTT. Using reference TRBV5-1 and TRBJ1-3 for the parts outside the CDR3, the full variable domain is KAGVTQTPRYLIKTRGQQVTLSCSPISGHRSVSWYQQTPGQGLQFLFEYFSETQRNKGNFPGRFSGRQFSNSRSEMNVSTLELGDSALYLCASSPYRDSGNTIYFGEGSWLTVV.

V is TRBV7-9 and J is TRBJ2-5; D is uncertain. This CDR3 contains 15 residues. CDR1 is SEHNR, CDR2 FQNEAQ, per germline (reference sequence). The ends were cut back, 5 bases at V and 3 bases at J, with 16 bases in the middle. The CDR3 reads CASSPPDALEETQYF. DNA for the CDR3: TGTGCCAGCAGCCCCCCGGACGCCCTGGAAGAGACCCAGTACTTC.

The V and J genes are TRBV19 and TRBJ2-1, with unresolved D. Germline CDR1 LNHDA, CDR2 SQIVND (reference sequence). The length of the CDR3 is 15 residues. V dropped 10 bases and J dropped 7 bases, with 23 bases sitting between them. This CDR3 is CATERRGGVGNEQFF. The CDR3 coding sequence is TGTGCCACCGAGAGAAGAGGTGGGGTAGGTAATGAGCAGTTCTTC.

This clone was observed once. This sequence joins TRBV7-2 and TRBJ1-5; D is ambiguous. The CDR3 loop spans 15 amino acids. V was cut by 1 base and J by 1 base, with 8 bases left in between. Germline V gene lookup returns CDR1 SGHTA and CDR2 FQGNSA. The CDR3 coding sequence is TGTGCCAGCAGCTTAGGAAGTAGGAGCAATCAGCCCCAGCATTTT. Translated: CASSLGSRSNQPQHF.

The chain is built from TRBV5-1 and TRBJ1-2; TRBD1 aligns across 9 bases. The germline CDR1 and CDR2 sequences are SGHRS and YFSETQ. J was trimmed by 3 bases and V by 7 bases; bases with no gene match: 10. This CDR3 region has 15 residues. The DNA for the CDR3 is TGCGCCAGCTTTCAGGGGACAGGGAACTACTATGGCTACACCTTC. Its protein product is CASFQGTGNYYGYTF.

In DNA form, the CDR3 reads TGTGCCAGCAGCTTAAAAGGGGGCCCTTCCTACGAGCAGTACTTC. Translated, it gives CASSLKGGPSYEQYF. The rearrangement uses TRBV7-2 and TRBJ2-7; 7 bases are a match to TRBD1. The CDR3 is made up of 15 amino acids. The trim removed 2 bases at V and 1 base at J, leaving 5 bases unmatched. Per the germline V gene, CDR1 is SGHTA and CDR2 is FQGNSA.

The chain combines TRBV4-2 with TRBJ1-2; 7 bases line up with TRBD1. Germline V gene sequence: CDR1 LGHNA, CDR2 YNFKEQ. The V segment lost 2 bases and the J segment 6 bases; nucleotides outside the gene matches: 12. The CDR3 covers 16 residues. Written as DNA, the CDR3 is TGTGCCAGCAGCCAACTCGCAGGGGGAGTAGTAGATGGCTACACCTTC. Protein: CASSQLAGGVVDGYTF.

V is TRBV5-1 and J is TRBJ1-3; D gene uncertain. Germline values: CDR1 SGHRS, CDR2 YFSETQ. CDR3 length equals 14 residues. Deletions cut 0 bases from V and 1 base from J, with 5 bases between. The CDR3 coding sequence is TGCGCCAGCAGCTTGGCCGGGTCTGGAAACACCATATATTTT. Amino acid sequence: CASSLAGSGNTIYF.

The chain has TRBV27 and TRBJ1-6, with D possibly being TRBD1 (5 bases). CDR1 and CDR2 (germline): MNHEY, SMNVEV (reference sequence). V shed 2 bases and J shed 10 bases, with 12 bases lying between them. This CDR3 has 14 amino acids. CDR3 sequence (DNA): TGTGCCAGCAGTTTACTGGGGCGCGGATCACCCCTCCACTTT. This gives the protein CASSLLGRGSPLHF.

The V call is TRBV7-9, the J call TRBJ1-1; a possible D gene is TRBD1 (5 bases). The V gene's germline CDR1 is SEHNR and CDR2 FQNEAQ (reference sequence). Trimming stripped 1 base from V and 3 bases from J, with 6 bases between. The CDR3 consists of 13 residues. In nucleotides, the CDR3 is TGTGCCAGCAGCTTAGTCAGGGACACTGAAGCTTTCTTT. This sequence encodes CASSLVRDTEAFF.

The chain couples TRBV10-3 to TRBJ1-4; D is unresolved. This CDR3 contains 17 residues. Deletions cut 0 bases from V and 0 bases from J, with 11 bases between. Looked up from germline, CDR1 is ENHRY and CDR2 is SYGVKD. The CDR3 reads CAISESTGGSTNEKLFF. The DNA of the CDR3 is TGTGCCATCAGTGAGTCGACCGGTGGCTCAACTAATGAAAAACTGTTTTTT.

The V gene is TRBV12-5, the J gene TRBJ1-2; D gene ambiguous. CDR3 length: 13 residues. CDR1 and CDR2 (germline): LGHNT, FRNRAP. Deletions cut 2 bases from V and 4 bases from J, with 8 bases between. The CDR3 is CASGLRAFYGYTF. In DNA form, the CDR3 reads TGTGCTAGTGGTTTGCGGGCGTTCTATGGCTACACCTTC. Full variable domain (missing parts from reference TRBV12-5 and TRBJ1-2): DARVTQTPRHKVTEMGQEVTMRCQPILGHNTVFWYRQTMMQGLELLAYFRNRAPLDDSGMPKDRFSAEMPDATLATLKIQPSEPRDSAVYFCASGLRAFYGYTFGSGTRLTVV.